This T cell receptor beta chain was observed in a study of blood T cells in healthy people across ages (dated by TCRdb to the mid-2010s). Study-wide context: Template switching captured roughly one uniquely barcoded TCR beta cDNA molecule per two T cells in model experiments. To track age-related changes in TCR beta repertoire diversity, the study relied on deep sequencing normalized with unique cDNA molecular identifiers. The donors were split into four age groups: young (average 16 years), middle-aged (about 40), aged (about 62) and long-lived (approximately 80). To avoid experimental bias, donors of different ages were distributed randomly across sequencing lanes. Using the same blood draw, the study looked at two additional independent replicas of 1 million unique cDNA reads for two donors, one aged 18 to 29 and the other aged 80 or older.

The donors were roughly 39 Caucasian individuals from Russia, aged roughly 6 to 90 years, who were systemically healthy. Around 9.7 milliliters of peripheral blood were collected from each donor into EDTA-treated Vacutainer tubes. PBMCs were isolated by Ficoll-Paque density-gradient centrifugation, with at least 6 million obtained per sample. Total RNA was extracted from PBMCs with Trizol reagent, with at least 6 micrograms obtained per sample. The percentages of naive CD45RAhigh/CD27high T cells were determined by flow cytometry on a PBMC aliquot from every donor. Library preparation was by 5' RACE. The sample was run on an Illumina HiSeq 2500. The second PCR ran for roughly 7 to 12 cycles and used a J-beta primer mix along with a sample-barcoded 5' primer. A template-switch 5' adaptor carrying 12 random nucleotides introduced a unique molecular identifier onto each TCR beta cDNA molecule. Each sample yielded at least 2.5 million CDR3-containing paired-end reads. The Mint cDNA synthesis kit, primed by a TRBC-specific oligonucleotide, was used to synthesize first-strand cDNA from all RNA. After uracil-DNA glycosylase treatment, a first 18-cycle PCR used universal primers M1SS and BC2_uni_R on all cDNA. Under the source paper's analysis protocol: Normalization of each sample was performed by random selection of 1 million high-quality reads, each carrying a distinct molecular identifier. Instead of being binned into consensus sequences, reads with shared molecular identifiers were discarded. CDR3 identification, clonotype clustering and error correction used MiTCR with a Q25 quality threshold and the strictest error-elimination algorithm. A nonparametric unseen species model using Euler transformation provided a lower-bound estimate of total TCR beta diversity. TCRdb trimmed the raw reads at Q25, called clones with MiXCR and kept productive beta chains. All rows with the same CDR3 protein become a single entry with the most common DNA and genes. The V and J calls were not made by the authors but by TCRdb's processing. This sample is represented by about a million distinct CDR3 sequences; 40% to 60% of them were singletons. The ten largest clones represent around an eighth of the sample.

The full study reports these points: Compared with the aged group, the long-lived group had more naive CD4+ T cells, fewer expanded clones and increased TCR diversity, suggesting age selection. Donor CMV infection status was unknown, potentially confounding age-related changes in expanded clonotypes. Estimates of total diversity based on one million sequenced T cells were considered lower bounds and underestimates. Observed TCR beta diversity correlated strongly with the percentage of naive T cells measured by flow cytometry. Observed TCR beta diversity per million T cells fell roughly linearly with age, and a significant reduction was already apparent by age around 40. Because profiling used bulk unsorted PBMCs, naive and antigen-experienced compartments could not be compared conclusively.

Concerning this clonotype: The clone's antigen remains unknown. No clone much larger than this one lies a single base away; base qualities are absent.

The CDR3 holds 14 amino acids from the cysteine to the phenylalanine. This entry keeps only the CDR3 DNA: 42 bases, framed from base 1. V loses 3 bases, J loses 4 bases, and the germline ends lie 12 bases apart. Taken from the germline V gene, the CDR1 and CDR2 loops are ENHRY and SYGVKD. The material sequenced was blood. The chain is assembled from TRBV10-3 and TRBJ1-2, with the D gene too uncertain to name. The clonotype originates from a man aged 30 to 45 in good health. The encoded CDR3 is CAISDPTPSYGYTF. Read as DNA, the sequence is TGTGCCATCAGTGACCCGACACCCTCCTATGGCTACACCTTC.